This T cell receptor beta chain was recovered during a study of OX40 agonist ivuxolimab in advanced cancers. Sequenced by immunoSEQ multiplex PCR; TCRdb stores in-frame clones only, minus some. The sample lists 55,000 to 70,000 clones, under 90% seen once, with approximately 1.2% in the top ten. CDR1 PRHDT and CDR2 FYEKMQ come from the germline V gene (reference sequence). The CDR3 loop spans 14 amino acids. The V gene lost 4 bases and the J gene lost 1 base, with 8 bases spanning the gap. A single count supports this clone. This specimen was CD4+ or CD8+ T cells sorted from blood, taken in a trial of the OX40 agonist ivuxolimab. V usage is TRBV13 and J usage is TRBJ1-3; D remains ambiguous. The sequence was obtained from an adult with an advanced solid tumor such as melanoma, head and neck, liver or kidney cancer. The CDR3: CASSSRRSGNTIYF. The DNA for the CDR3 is TGTGCCAGCAGCTCTAGGAGGTCTGGAAACACCATATATTTT. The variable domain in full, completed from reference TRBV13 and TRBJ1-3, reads AAGVIQSPRHLIKEKRETATLKCYPIPRHDTVYWYQQGPGQDPQFLISFYEKMQSDKGSIPDRFSAQQFSDYHSELNMSSLELGDSALYFCASSSRRSGNTIYFGEGSWLTVV.